These 25 T cell receptor beta chains share one sample of origin, sequenced in a study of blood T cell dynamics during melanoma immunotherapy. Sequencing used immunoSEQ multiplex PCR; TCRdb keeps in-frame clones, though not all of them. The repertoire consists of about 8,400 clones, with 75% to 90% occurring once and the leading ten covering around 3.9%. Time point defined: week 3, after first cycle of checkpoint inhibitor. The source material was blood, sampled from a patient treated with checkpoint blockade. The receptors stem from a human donor with melanoma.

The chain joins TRBV14 to TRBJ1-4; D is possibly TRBD1 (6 bases). This CDR3 contains 15 residues. The germline CDR1 and CDR2 sequences are SGHDN and FVKESK. V was trimmed by 4 bases and J by 10 bases, leaving 19 bases between them. CDR3 amino acids: CASSPIQGQTGKLFF. The DNA for the CDR3 is TGTGCCAGCAGCCCAATACAAGGACAGACCGGAAAACTGTTTTTT.

This clone was found once. The chain recombines TRBV28 with TRBJ1-5; D is uncertain. Germline loops: CDR1 MDHEN, CDR2 SYDVKM. The V gene lost 7 bases and the J gene lost 0 bases, with 4 bases spanning the gap. CDR3 length: 12 amino acids. CDR3 residues: CASKGSNQPQHF. Here the CDR3 DNA reads TGTGCCAGCAAGGGTAGCAATCAGCCCCAGCATTTT.

The rearrangement uses TRBV5-1 and TRBJ1-1, with TRBD1 matching 8 bases. The CDR3 covers 13 residues. With V trimmed by 8 bases and J by 1 base, 4 bases remained unmatched. Germline V gives CDR1 SGHRS, CDR2 YFSETQ. Here the CDR3 DNA reads TGCGCCAGTCGGGACAGGACGAACACTGAAGCTTTCTTT. Its protein product is CASRDRTNTEAFF.

This clone was recorded once. The chain joins TRBV19 to TRBJ1-4; the match to TRBD1 covers 7 bases. This CDR3 contains 14 residues. V trimming: 9 bases; J trimming: 5 bases; junction bases outside the gene matches: 9. CDR1 is LNHDA, CDR2 SQIVND, per germline (reference sequence). The CDR3 loop is CASDRAGGNEKLFF. In nucleotides, the CDR3 is TGTGCCAGCGACAGGGCAGGGGGAAATGAAAAACTGTTTTTT.

The chain uses TRBV16 and TRBJ2-7; D not resolved. The V end lost 1 base, the J end lost 0 bases, and 7 bases lay between the germline ends. CDR1 KGHSY and CDR2 FQNENV come from the germline V gene. This CDR3 has 14 residues. The CDR3 spells CASSQLRSSYEQYF. The CDR3 bases are TGTGCCAGCAGCCAATTAAGAAGCTCCTACGAGCAGTACTTC.

The chain is built from TRBV28 and TRBJ2-7; tentatively, D is TRBD2 (7 bases). The germline V gene encodes CDR1 MDHEN and CDR2 SYDVKM. The CDR3 runs to 14 residues. V lost 3 bases and J lost 2, with 11 bases in between. CDR3: CASSFRGAAYEQYF. The CDR3, as DNA: TGTGCCAGCAGTTTTCGGGGGGCAGCCTACGAGCAGTACTTC.

The V gene is TRBV12-5, the J gene TRBJ1-5; TRBD1 is a possible D gene (6 bases). The CDR3 consists of 13 residues. Germline-derived CDR1 and CDR2 are LGHNT and FRNRAP. The ends were cut back, 9 bases at V and 4 bases at J, with 13 bases in the middle. The CDR3 region is CASRGGLNQPQHF. Written as DNA, the CDR3 is TGTGCTAGCCGGGGGGGGCTGAATCAGCCCCAGCATTTT.

The chain employs TRBV9 and TRBJ1-1, with TRBD1 as a possible D gene (6 bases). CDR1 is SGDLS and CDR2 is YYNGEE in the germline V gene. This CDR3 has 15 residues. Trimming shortened V by 3 bases and J by 1 base, and 13 bases separated the two germline ends. The DNA for the CDR3 is TGTGCCAGCAGCGCCACGGGAGGGGGGAACACTGAAGCTTTCTTT. This sequence encodes CASSATGGGNTEAFF.

The chain links TRBV6-1 to TRBJ1-2, with 11 bases that match TRBD1. The germline V gene encodes CDR1 MNHNS and CDR2 SASEGT. Unmatched junction bases numbered 5, after V lost 5 bases and J lost 3 bases. The CDR3 loop spans 15 amino acids. CDR3 nucleotides: TGTGCCAGCAGTTTTCGGACAGGGGGCTACTATGGCTACACCTTC. Its protein product is CASSFRTGGYYGYTF.

V and J are TRBV5-1 and TRBJ1-2; 8 nucleotides match TRBD1. CDR3 length: 14 residues. V shed 4 bases and J 10 bases; nucleotides not matched to a gene: 12. Germline V CDR1 and CDR2: SGHRS, YFSETQ. DNA of the CDR3: TGCGCCAGCAGCCGCGAGGGACAGGCCCGAGACTACACCTTC. Amino acid sequence: CASSREGQARDYTF.

The J gene is TRBJ2-2, the V gene TRBV5-1, with D uncertain. CDR3 length equals 15 residues. Deletions cut 3 bases from V and 2 bases from J, with 11 bases between. CDR1 is SGHRS and CDR2 is YFSETQ in the germline V gene. The CDR3 here is CASSSHRSNTGELFF. CDR3 in DNA: TGCGCCAGCAGCTCTCATAGGAGTAACACCGGGGAGCTGTTTTTT.

The chain couples TRBV5-1 to TRBJ1-1; D is unresolved. V lost 3 bases to trimming and J lost 4 bases, with 16 bases between them. The CDR3 has 15 residues. Germline V lookup: CDR1 SGHRS, CDR2 YFSETQ. In DNA, the CDR3 is TGCGCCAGCAGCTCCGGGGAAAGGGTAGGCACTGAAGCTTTCTTT. Protein: CASSSGERVGTEAFF.

The V gene is TRBV9, the J gene TRBJ1-1; D unclear. Germline CDR1 and CDR2: SGDLS and YYNGEE. The CDR3 sequence is 14 residues long. V lost 0 bases and J 4 bases, leaving 10 bases between the germline ends. The chain's CDR3 is CASSVVGVGTEAFF. The DNA of the CDR3 is TGTGCCAGCAGCGTAGTGGGAGTTGGCACTGAAGCTTTCTTT.

The chain combines TRBV29-1 with TRBJ1-1, with a tentative D call TRBD1 (6 bases). The CDR3 is 13 residues long. Trimming cost V 6 bases and J 4 bases, with 15 bases left between them. Germline lookup yields CDR1 SQVTM and CDR2 ANQGSEA. The CDR3 bases are TGCAGCGTGACAACAGGGTGGGGCACTGAAGCTTTCTTT. Its protein product is CSVTTGWGTEAFF.

This rearrangement joins TRBV6-1 to TRBJ2-2, with TRBD2 matching 7 bases. The CDR3 totals 15 residues. Germline values: CDR1 MNHNS, CDR2 SASEGT. J was trimmed by 6 bases and V by 2 bases; bases with no gene match: 6. The DNA of the CDR3 is TGTGCCAGCAGTGAAACCGGGAGGATAGCCGGGGAGCTGTTTTTT. Protein sequence: CASSETGRIAGELFF.

The chain uses TRBV19 and TRBJ1-5; D might be TRBD1 (6 bases). V shed 8 bases and J shed 3 bases, with 26 bases lying between them. The CDR3 is made up of 18 amino acids. The germline V gene has CDR1 LNHDA and CDR2 SQIVND (reference sequence). The CDR3 DNA reads as TGTGCCAGTGCCCTTAGGTCGGGAGGGGGAGCGGTCAATCAGCCCCAGCATTTT. As protein: CASALRSGGGAVNQPQHF.

In its sample, this clone was seen a few times. As DNA, the CDR3 is TGTGCCAGCAGGCAAAGGGGTGTCTATGGCTACACCTTC. It codes for CASRQRGVYGYTF. The chain has TRBV13 and TRBJ1-2; TRBD1 might be the D (5 bases). The germline V gene has CDR1 PRHDT and CDR2 FYEKMQ (reference sequence). V lost 6 bases and J lost 4, with 12 bases in between. The length of the CDR3 is 13 residues.

The CDR3 DNA reads as TGCGCCAGCAGTCCCGGGACAGCCAACACCGGGGAGCTGTTTTTT. Translated: CASSPGTANTGELFF. The chain couples TRBV5-1 to TRBJ2-2, with 7 positions matching TRBD1. Trimming at V came to 5 bases and at J to 2 bases, leaving 6 bases not matched to a gene. Germline CDR1 is SGHRS and CDR2 is YFSETQ. This CDR3 comprises 15 residues. Looking up the rest from reference TRBV5-1 and TRBJ2-2 gives the full variable domain: KAGVTQTPRYLIKTRGQQVTLSCSPISGHRSVSWYQQTPGQGLQFLFEYFSETQRNKGNFPGRFSGRQFSNSRSEMNVSTLELGDSALYLCASSPGTANTGELFFGEGSRLTVL.

The V gene is TRBV19, the J gene TRBJ1-2; 7 nucleotides line up with TRBD1. Germline V gene sequence: CDR1 LNHDA, CDR2 SQIVND (reference sequence). V shed 6 bases, J shed 1 base, and the junction held 8 bases outside the gene matches. The CDR3 has 15 residues. CDR3 nucleotides: TGTGCCAGTAGATCCTCGGGACAGAGTAACTATGGCTACACCTTC. It yields the protein CASRSSGQSNYGYTF.

This sequence joins TRBV7-8 and TRBJ2-7; a possible D gene is TRBD1 (5 bases). The germline gives CDR1 SGHVS, CDR2 FQNEAQ. Trimming took off 5 bases at V and 7 bases at J, with 12 bases between the two ends. The CDR3 length is 12 residues. The CDR3 bases are TGTGCCAGCAGCCCCCACAGGACAGAGCAGTACTTC. Translating it yields CASSPHRTEQYF.

This clone was seen only a few times. The chain recombines TRBV28 with TRBJ1-5; no clear D gene. This CDR3 has 13 residues. V lost 10 bases and J 3 bases, leaving 13 bases between the germline ends. CDR1 and CDR2 from the germline V gene are MDHEN and SYDVKM. The CDR3 bases are TGTGCCATTACTCCCCCATCCAATCAGCCCCAGCATTTT. Protein sequence: CAITPPSNQPQHF.

This chain links TRBV30 with TRBJ2-7, with D possibly matching TRBD1 (6 bases). Per the germline V gene, CDR1 is GTSNPN and CDR2 is SVGIG (reference sequence). This CDR3 spans 15 amino acids. V lost 4 bases to trimming and J lost 3 bases, with 19 bases between them. CDR3 residues: CAWIFGGRSFYEQYF. Written as DNA, the CDR3 is TGTGCCTGGATATTTGGGGGCAGAAGCTTCTACGAGCAGTACTTC.

CDR3 loop: CATSRDRVAGNTIYF. CDR3 coding DNA: TGTGCCACCAGCAGAGATCGGGTTGCTGGAAACACCATATATTTT. The chain joins TRBV15 to TRBJ1-3; D is uncertain. Trimming shortened V by 0 bases and J by 2 bases, and 8 bases separated the two germline ends. This CDR3 has 15 residues. The germline V gene encodes CDR1 LNHNV and CDR2 YYDKDF (reference sequence).

The chain's CDR3 is CASSLGGNSGQPQHF. In DNA form, the CDR3 reads TGCGCCAGCAGCTTGGGGGGGAATAGTGGTCAGCCCCAGCATTTT. This sequence joins TRBV5-1 and TRBJ1-5; possibly TRBD1 for D (5 bases). The length of the CDR3 is 15 residues. Trimming removed 0 bases at V and 6 bases at J, with 13 bases between. CDR1 SGHRS and CDR2 YFSETQ come from the germline V gene.

This CDR3 reads CSASRQGRYTF. CDR3 DNA sequence: TGCAGTGCTTCCCGACAGGGCCGCTACACCTTC. The V and J genes are TRBV20-1 and TRBJ1-2; 7 nucleotides agree with TRBD1. With V trimmed by 5 bases and J by 9 bases, 6 bases remained unmatched. CDR3 length: 11 residues. Germline V gives CDR1 DFQATT, CDR2 SNEGSKA (reference sequence).